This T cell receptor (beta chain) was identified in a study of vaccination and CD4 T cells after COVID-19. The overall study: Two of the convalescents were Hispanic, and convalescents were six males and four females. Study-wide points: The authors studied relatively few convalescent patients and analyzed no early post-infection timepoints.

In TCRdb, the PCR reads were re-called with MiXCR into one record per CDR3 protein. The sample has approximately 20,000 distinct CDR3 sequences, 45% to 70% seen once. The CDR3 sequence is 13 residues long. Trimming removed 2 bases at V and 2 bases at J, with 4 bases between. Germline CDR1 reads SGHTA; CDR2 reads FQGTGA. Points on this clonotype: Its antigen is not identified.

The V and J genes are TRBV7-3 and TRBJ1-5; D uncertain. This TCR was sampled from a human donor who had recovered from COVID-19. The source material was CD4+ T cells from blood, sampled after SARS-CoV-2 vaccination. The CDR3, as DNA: TGTGCCAGCAGCTTACATGGCAATCAGCCCCAGCATTTT. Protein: CASSLHGNQPQHF.